This passage covers 27 T cell receptor beta chains from one sample sequenced in a study of CD8 T cells in Susac syndrome. A quantity of roughly 0.5 to 1 ug RNA underwent reverse transcription using random hexamers. One entry per CDR3 protein, called by TCRdb with MiXCR from the immunoSEQ multiplex PCR reads. This table has about 200,000 distinct CDR3 sequences, approximately 95% appearing once. Specimen: CD4+ T cells from PBMCs. The receptors come from a human donor in good health.

V usage is TRBV29-1 and J usage is TRBJ2-3, with 9 bases lining up with TRBD1. Losses at the gene ends were 4 bases for V and 3 bases for J; bases not matched to a gene: 5. The length of the CDR3 is 14 residues. Germline-derived CDR1 and CDR2 are SQVTM and ANQGSEA. Here the CDR3 reads CSVVGTGRTDTQYF. In DNA, the CDR3 is TGCAGCGTTGTAGGGACAGGGAGGACAGATACGCAGTATTTT.

This clonotype came up once. The chain carries TRBV24-1 and TRBJ2-3; no reliable D call. Germline V gene lookup returns CDR1 KGHDR and CDR2 SFDVKD. Trimming shortened V by 2 bases and J by 5 bases, and 10 bases separated the two germline ends. CDR3 size: 14 residues. The CDR3 coding sequence is TGTGCCACCAGTGATTCCCCTCCTGGAGATACGCAGTATTTT. Translating gives CATSDSPPGDTQYF.

This sequence joins TRBV5-1 and TRBJ2-3; TRBD1 might be the D (5 bases). The CDR3 is 12 residues long. Germline V gives CDR1 SGHRS, CDR2 YFSETQ. V lost 4 bases and J 5 bases, leaving 8 bases between the germline ends. In nucleotides, the CDR3 is TGCGCCAGCAGCAGACAGTTAGATACGCAGTATTTT. Translated, it gives CASSRQLDTQYF.

This clonotype was counted only a few times. The rearrangement links TRBV5-4 to TRBJ1-1; D gene ambiguous. The CDR3 sequence is 12 residues long. Trimming shortened V by 5 bases and J by 3 bases, and 8 bases separated the two germline ends. The germline gives CDR1 SGHNT, CDR2 YYREEE (reference sequence). The CDR3 sequence is CASSLRDTEAFF. The DNA for the CDR3 is TGTGCCAGCAGTCTCCGGGACACTGAAGCTTTCTTT.

This clonotype has only one observation. The V gene is TRBV11-2, the J gene TRBJ2-7; 9 nucleotides match TRBD2. J was trimmed by 3 bases and V by 8 bases; bases with no gene match: 17. Germline-derived CDR1 and CDR2 are SGHAT and FQNNGV. The CDR3 covers 17 residues. The chain's CDR3 is CASVPRGLAGPHYEQYF. The CDR3 DNA reads as TGTGCCAGCGTCCCTCGGGGCCTAGCGGGACCGCACTACGAGCAGTACTTC.

V and J are TRBV14 and TRBJ2-7; D might be TRBD1 (7 bases). V lost 2 bases, J lost 5 bases, and 13 bases lay in between. Per the germline V gene, CDR1 is SGHDN and CDR2 is FVKESK. The length of the CDR3 is 14 residues. The CDR3 is CASSQTTGEDEQYF. The CDR3 DNA follows: TGTGCCAGCAGCCAAACAACAGGGGAGGACGAGCAGTACTTC.

The V gene is TRBV20-1, the J gene TRBJ2-1; 7 bases are shared with TRBD1. With V trimmed by 3 bases and J by 8 bases, 13 bases remained unmatched. The V gene's germline CDR1 is DFQATT and CDR2 SNEGSKA (reference sequence). The CDR3 totals 15 residues. Here the CDR3 reads CSARPRGTAWDEQFF. In nucleotides, the CDR3 is TGCAGTGCTAGGCCCCGAGGGACAGCCTGGGATGAGCAGTTCTTC.

The rearrangement joins TRBV18 to TRBJ1-4; no clear D. Trimming removed 0 bases from V and 6 bases from J, with 11 bases in between. Per germline, CDR1 KGHSH and CDR2 LQKENI. There are 15 residues in the CDR3. The CDR3 sequence is CASSPPAGLDEKLFF. DNA for the CDR3: TGTGCCAGCTCACCACCGGCGGGTCTGGATGAAAAACTGTTTTTT.

The V call is TRBV20-1, the J call TRBJ2-7, with D uncertain. V was shortened by 3 bases and J by 6 bases, with 12 bases between the two germline ends. Per the germline V gene, CDR1 is DFQATT and CDR2 is SNEGSKA (reference sequence). The CDR3 loop spans 12 amino acids. This CDR3 is CSARKAGLEQYV. The DNA of the CDR3 is TGCAGTGCTAGGAAAGCCGGTCTCGAGCAGTACGTC.

The V gene is TRBV18, the J gene TRBJ2-7; D unresolved. Looked up from germline, CDR1 is KGHSH and CDR2 is LQKENI. V lost 3 bases, J lost 6 bases, and 12 bases lay in between. The length of the CDR3 is 13 residues. CDR3 sequence reads: CASSPGSLAEQYV. In DNA form, the CDR3 reads TGTGCCAGCTCACCGGGCAGCCTGGCCGAGCAGTACGTC.

This clonotype came up a few times. The chain couples TRBV30 to TRBJ1-5; D perhaps matches TRBD1 (6 bases). This CDR3 region has 13 residues. V was shortened by 2 bases and J by 5 bases, with 10 bases between the two germline ends. Germline CDR1 GTSNPN, CDR2 SVGIG (reference sequence). The CDR3 here is CAWSPDRDQPQHF. The CDR3 nucleotides are TGTGCCTGGAGTCCGGACAGAGATCAGCCCCAGCATTTT.

The V call is TRBV9, the J call TRBJ1-5; D gene unclear. The CDR3 has 15 amino acids. Trimming took off 4 bases at V and 2 bases at J, with 13 bases between the two ends. Per germline, CDR1 SGDLS and CDR2 YYNGEE. The CDR3 nucleotides read TGTGCCAGCAGCACCGGGGTGGACGGCAATCAGCCCCAGCATTTT. Translation gives CASSTGVDGNQPQHF.

The rearrangement joins TRBV9 to TRBJ1-6; 8 bases agree with TRBD1. V shed 3 bases and J 7 bases; nucleotides not matched to a gene: 6. Germline-derived CDR1 and CDR2 are SGDLS and YYNGEE. The CDR3 totals 15 residues. CDR3 sequence: CASSAGQGDNSPLHF. The CDR3 DNA follows: TGTGCCAGCAGCGCAGGACAGGGCGACAATTCACCCCTCCACTTT. The variable domain in full, completed from reference TRBV9 and TRBJ1-6, reads DSGVTQTPKHLITATGQRVTLRCSPRSGDLSVYWYQQSLDQGLQFLIQYYNGEERAKGNILERFSAQQFPDLHSELNLSSLELGDSALYFCASSAGQGDNSPLHFGNGTRLTVT.

V and J are TRBV20-1 and TRBJ2-1, with D perhaps TRBD2 (7 bases). CDR3 length equals 13 residues. Germline assignment: CDR1 DFQATT and CDR2 SNEGSKA (reference sequence). V lost 5 bases to trimming and J lost 2 bases, with 10 bases between them. CDR3 nucleotides: TGCAGTGCTCACGGGGGGCCCTACAATGAGCAGTTCTTC. It yields the protein CSAHGGPYNEQFF.

The rearrangement links TRBV7-9 to TRBJ2-1, with TRBD1 identical over 8 bases. J was trimmed by 3 bases and V by 5 bases; bases with no gene match: 6. Germline V lookup: CDR1 SEHNR, CDR2 FQNEAQ (reference sequence). This CDR3 has 15 amino acids. The CDR3 nucleotides read TGTGCCAGCAGCGGGACCGGGACAGGCTACAATGAGCAGTTCTTC. It specifies CASSGTGTGYNEQFF. The full variable domain, with the rest looked up from reference TRBV7-9 and TRBJ2-1, is DTGVSQNPRHKITKRGQNVTFRCDPISEHNRLYWYRQTLGQGPEFLTYFQNEAQLEKSRLLSDRFSAERPKGSFSTLEIQRTEQGDSAMYLCASSGTGTGYNEQFFGPGTRLTVL.

The genes are TRBV20-1 and TRBJ1-6; a weak D match, TRBD1 (6 bases). V was clipped by 3 bases and J by 5 bases, with 11 bases between them. Germline loops: CDR1 DFQATT, CDR2 SNEGSKA (reference sequence). This CDR3 spans 14 amino acids. The DNA for the CDR3 is TGCAGTGCTAGCTCGGGACAACATAATTCACCCCTCCACTTT. Its protein is CSASSGQHNSPLHF.

This chain connects TRBV24-1 to TRBJ2-1; D is possibly TRBD2 (6 bases). Germline values: CDR1 KGHDR, CDR2 SFDVKD. This CDR3 is built from 16 residues. Deletions cut 2 bases from V and 2 bases from J, with 12 bases between. The CDR3 loop reads CATSDSGTVTYNEQFF. The CDR3 nucleotides read TGTGCCACCAGTGATTCCGGGACTGTAACCTACAATGAGCAGTTCTTC.

This chain uses TRBV14 with TRBJ2-3; D uncertain. The V gene's germline CDR1 is SGHDN and CDR2 FVKESK. The V end lost 3 bases, the J end lost 5 bases, and 3 bases lay between the germline ends. The CDR3 runs to 11 residues. This CDR3 reads CASSHLDTQYF. DNA of the CDR3: TGTGCCAGCAGCCACTTAGATACGCAGTATTTT. Full variable domain (missing parts from reference TRBV14 and TRBJ2-3): EAGVTQFPSHSVIEKGQTVTLRCDPISGHDNLYWYRRVMGKEIKFLLHFVKESKQDESGMPNNRFLAERTGGTYSTLKVQPAELEDSGVYFCASSHLDTQYFGPGTRLTVL.

The chain combines TRBV28 with TRBJ1-2, with a possible D match to TRBD1 (6 bases). This CDR3 region has 16 residues. Germline V gene data show CDR1 as MDHEN and CDR2 as SYDVKM. V lost 2 bases, J lost 2 bases, and 15 bases lay in between. This chain's CDR3 is CASSLTGSSLNYGYTF. Written as DNA, the CDR3 is TGTGCCAGCAGTTTAACAGGGTCGTCATTAAACTATGGCTACACCTTC.

The chain carries TRBV29-1 and TRBJ2-5; the D gene is possibly TRBD1 (6 bases). Between the trimmed V and J ends, which lost 4 bases and 5 bases, there was a span of 14 bases. CDR3 length equals 13 residues. CDR1 and CDR2 from the germline V gene are SQVTM and ANQGSEA. This CDR3 is CSVGQGIAETQYF. DNA for the CDR3: TGCAGCGTTGGGCAGGGGATTGCCGAGACCCAGTACTTC.

J is TRBJ1-1 and V is TRBV19; D remains unclear. V shed 3 bases and J shed 6 bases, with 14 bases lying between them. Germline V CDR1 and CDR2: LNHDA, SQIVND (reference sequence). This CDR3 has 14 amino acids. The CDR3 sequence is CASSIQSAMAEAFF. The CDR3 nucleotides are TGTGCCAGTAGTATCCAATCGGCCATGGCTGAAGCTTTCTTT.

The chain carries TRBV30 and TRBJ1-4; weak D call: TRBD1 (5 bases). The CDR3 has 14 amino acids. Germline CDR1 and CDR2: GTSNPN and SVGIG (reference sequence). V lost 2 bases, J lost 3 bases, and 10 bases lay in between. The CDR3 loop reads CAWSMGGANEKLFF. The CDR3 coding sequence is TGTGCCTGGAGTATGGGGGGAGCTAATGAAAAACTGTTTTTT.

CDR3 protein: CASSYSGLAETYNEQFF. CDR3 bases: TGTGCCAGCAGTTACTCGGGACTAGCGGAAACCTACAATGAGCAGTTCTTC. This chain joins TRBV6-5 and TRBJ2-1, with 11 bases fitting TRBD2. CDR1 is MNHEY, CDR2 SVGAGI, per germline. V lost 0 bases to trimming and J lost 2 bases; unmatched junction nucleotides: 3. This CDR3 comprises 17 residues.

The V gene is TRBV5-6, the J gene TRBJ2-7; D assignment may be TRBD1 or TRBD2 (6 bases each). Trimming left V 0 bases short and J 6 bases short, with 13 bases between. This CDR3 has 14 residues. Germline loops: CDR1 SGHDT, CDR2 YYEEEE. For the CDR3, the DNA is TGTGCCAGCAGCTTGGCGTTCTCGGGGGCCGAGCAGTACTTC. Translation gives CASSLAFSGAEQYF.

This clonotype was seen just once. This chain uses TRBV5-1 with TRBJ2-1; D may be TRBD1 or TRBD2 (6 bases each). CDR1 and CDR2 from the germline V gene are SGHRS and YFSETQ. The CDR3 is 13 amino acids. V gave up 0 bases and J gave up 10 bases, with 11 bases separating them. In DNA form, the CDR3 reads TGCGCCAGCAGCTTGGAGGGGGGAAGGGAGCAGTTCTTC. This encodes CASSLEGGREQFF.

The V and J genes are TRBV18 and TRBJ1-1; D perhaps matches TRBD1 (5 bases). The CDR3 extends over 14 amino acids. V dropped 2 bases and J dropped 1 base, with 8 bases sitting between them. Germline loops: CDR1 KGHSH, CDR2 LQKENI. This CDR3 reads CASSPAGTNTEAFF. For the CDR3, the DNA is TGTGCCAGCTCACCAGCAGGGACGAACACTGAAGCTTTCTTT.

The rearrangement joins TRBV7-3 to TRBJ1-3, with D unresolved. Per the germline V gene, CDR1 is SGHTA and CDR2 is FQGTGA. The CDR3 runs to 14 residues. With 6 bases removed from V and 0 bases from J, the gap between germline ends came to 9 bases. The CDR3 sequence: CASSPTASGNTIYF. The CDR3 DNA sequence: TGTGCCAGCAGTCCTACGGCCTCTGGAAACACCATATATTTT.